This T cell receptor (beta chain) was sequenced in a study of shared clonotypes between healthy human individuals. Clones were read by immunoSEQ multiplex PCR, and TCRdb kept only the in-frame ones, dropping some. The repertoire consists of about a million clones, with approximately 68% occurring once and the leading ten covering around 1.5%. On this clone itself: Given a much more abundant clone one base away, this may be a read error. Other DNA sequences from this sample encode an identical CDR3 as well.

This sequence originates from a man aged 18 to 35 in good health. Specimen: memory CD4+ T cells sorted from blood. Subset specified: CD45RA-negative fraction.

The CDR3 spells CASSLYYEQYF. CDR3 nucleotide sequence: TGTGCCAGCAGCTTATACTACGAGCAGTACTTC. The chain links TRBV11-2 to TRBJ2-7; no definite D call. V was cut by 2 bases and J by 3 bases, with 2 bases left in between. The germline V gene encodes CDR1 SGHAT and CDR2 FQNNGV. CDR3 length: 11 amino acids. The entire variable domain, with the rest obtained from reference TRBV11-2 and TRBJ2-7, is as follows: EAGVAQSPRYKIIEKRQSVAFWCNPISGHATLYWYQQILGQGPKLLIQFQNNGVVDDSQLPKDRFSAERLKGVDSTLKIQPAKLEDSAVYLCASSLYYEQYFGPGTRLTVT.